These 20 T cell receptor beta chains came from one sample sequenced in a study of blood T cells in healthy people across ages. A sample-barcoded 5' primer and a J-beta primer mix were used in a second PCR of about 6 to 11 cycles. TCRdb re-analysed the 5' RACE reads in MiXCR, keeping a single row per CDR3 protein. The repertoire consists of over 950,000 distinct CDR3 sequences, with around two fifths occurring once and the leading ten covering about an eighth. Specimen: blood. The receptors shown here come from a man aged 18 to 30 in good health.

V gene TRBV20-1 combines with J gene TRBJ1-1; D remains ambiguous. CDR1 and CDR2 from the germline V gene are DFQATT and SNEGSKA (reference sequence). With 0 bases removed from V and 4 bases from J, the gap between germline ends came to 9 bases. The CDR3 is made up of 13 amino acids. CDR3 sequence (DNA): TGCAGTGCTAGAGATGAGGGCCGCACTGAAGCTTTCTTT. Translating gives CSARDEGRTEAFF.

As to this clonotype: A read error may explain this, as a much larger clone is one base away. The CDR3 region has the DNA TGTGCCAGCATCCCCAGTTGGATCAGGGGGCAGAATGAGCGGTTCTTC. Protein: CASIPSWIRGQNERFF. V gene TRBV12-3 or TRBV12-4 combines with J gene TRBJ2-1; 8 nucleotides line up with TRBD1. The CDR3 is 16 amino acids.

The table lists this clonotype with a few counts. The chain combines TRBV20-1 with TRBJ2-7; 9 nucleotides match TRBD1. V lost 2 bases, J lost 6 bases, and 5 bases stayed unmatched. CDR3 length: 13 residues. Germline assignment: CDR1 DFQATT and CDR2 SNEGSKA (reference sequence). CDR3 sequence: CSARRRTGVEQYF. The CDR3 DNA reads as TGCAGTGCTAGACGTCGGACAGGGGTCGAGCAGTACTTC.

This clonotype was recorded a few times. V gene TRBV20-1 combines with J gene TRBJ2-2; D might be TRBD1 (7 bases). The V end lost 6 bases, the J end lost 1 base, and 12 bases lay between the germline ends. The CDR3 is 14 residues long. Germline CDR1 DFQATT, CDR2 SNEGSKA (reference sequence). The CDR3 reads CSAHQGGNTGELFF. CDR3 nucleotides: TGCAGTGCCCACCAGGGGGGGAACACCGGGGAGCTGTTTTTT.

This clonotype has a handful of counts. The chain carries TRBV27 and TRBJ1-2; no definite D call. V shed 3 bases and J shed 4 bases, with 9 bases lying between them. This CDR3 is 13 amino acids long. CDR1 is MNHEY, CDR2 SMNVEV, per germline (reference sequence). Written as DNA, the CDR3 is TGTGCCAGCAGTTTGAAAGACGGCTATGGCTACACCTTC. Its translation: CASSLKDGYGYTF.

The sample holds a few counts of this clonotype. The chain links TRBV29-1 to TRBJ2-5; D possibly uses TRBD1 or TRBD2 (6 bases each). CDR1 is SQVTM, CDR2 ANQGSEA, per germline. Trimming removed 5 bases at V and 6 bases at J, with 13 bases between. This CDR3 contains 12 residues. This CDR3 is CSVPIGGQTQYF. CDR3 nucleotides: TGCAGCGTTCCTATCGGGGGCCAGACCCAGTACTTC. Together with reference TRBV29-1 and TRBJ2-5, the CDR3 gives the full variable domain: SAVISQKPSRDICQRGTSLTIQCQVDSQVTMMFWYRQQPGQSLTLIATANQGSEATYESGFVIDKFPISRPNLTFSTLTVSNMSPEDSSIYLCSVPIGGQTQYFGPGTRLLVL.

The CDR3 here is CASSQESPGYNSPLHF. CDR3 nucleotides: TGCGCCAGCAGCCAAGAATCGCCGGGCTATAATTCACCCCTCCACTTT. The V and J genes are TRBV4-3 and TRBJ1-6; D unclear. Germline CDR1 reads LGHNA; CDR2 reads YSLEER. V was trimmed by 0 bases and J by 3 bases, leaving 9 bases between them. The CDR3 spans 16 residues.

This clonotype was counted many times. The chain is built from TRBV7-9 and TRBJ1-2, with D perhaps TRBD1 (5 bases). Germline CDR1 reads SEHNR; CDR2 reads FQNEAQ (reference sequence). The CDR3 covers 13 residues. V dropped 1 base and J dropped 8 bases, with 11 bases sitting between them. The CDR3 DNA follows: TGTGCCAGCAGCTTAGATGGTGCAGGGGGCTACACCTTC. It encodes CASSLDGAGGYTF.

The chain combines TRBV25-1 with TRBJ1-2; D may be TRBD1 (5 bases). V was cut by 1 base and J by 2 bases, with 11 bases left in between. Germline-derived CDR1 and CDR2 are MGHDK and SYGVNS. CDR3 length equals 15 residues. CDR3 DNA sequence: TGTGCCAGCAGTGAATCTAGGGACTTCAACTATGGCTACACCTTC. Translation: CASSESRDFNYGYTF.

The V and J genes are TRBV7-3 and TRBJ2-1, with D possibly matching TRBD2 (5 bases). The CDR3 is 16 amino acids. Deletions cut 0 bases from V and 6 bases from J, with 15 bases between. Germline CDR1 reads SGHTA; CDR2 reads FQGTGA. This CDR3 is CASSLTPIEGGNEQFF. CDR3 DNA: TGTGCCAGCAGCTTAACGCCGATAGAAGGAGGCAATGAGCAGTTCTTC.

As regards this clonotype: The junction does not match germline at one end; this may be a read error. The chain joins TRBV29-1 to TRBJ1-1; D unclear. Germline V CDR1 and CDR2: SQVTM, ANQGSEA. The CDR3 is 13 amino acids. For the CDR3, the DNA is TGCGGCGTTGAAGGACGGTTGAACACTGAAGCTTTCTTT. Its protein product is CGVEGRLNTEAFF.

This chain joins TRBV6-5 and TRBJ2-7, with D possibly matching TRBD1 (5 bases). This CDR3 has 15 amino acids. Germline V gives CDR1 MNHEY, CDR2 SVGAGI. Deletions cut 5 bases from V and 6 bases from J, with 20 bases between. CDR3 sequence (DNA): TGTGCCAGCAGTGTGTACAGGTCATCAGGGATCGAGCAGTACTTC. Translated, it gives CASSVYRSSGIEQYF.

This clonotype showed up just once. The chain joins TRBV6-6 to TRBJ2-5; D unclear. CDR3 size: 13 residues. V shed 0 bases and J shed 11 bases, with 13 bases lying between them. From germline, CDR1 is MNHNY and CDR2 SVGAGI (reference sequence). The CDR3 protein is CASSYSIGYGQYF. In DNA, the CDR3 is TGTGCCAGCAGTTACTCGATAGGCTACGGGCAGTACTTC.

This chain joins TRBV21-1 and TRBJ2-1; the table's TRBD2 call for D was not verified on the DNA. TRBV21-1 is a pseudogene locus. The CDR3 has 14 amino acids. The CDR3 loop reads CANRPKLAGNEQFF. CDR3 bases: TGTGCCAACAGACCTAAACTAGCAGGCAATGAGCAGTTCTTC.

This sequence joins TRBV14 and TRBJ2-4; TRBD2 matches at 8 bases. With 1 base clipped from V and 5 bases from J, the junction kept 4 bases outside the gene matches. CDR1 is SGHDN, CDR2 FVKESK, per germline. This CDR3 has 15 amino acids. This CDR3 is CASSQGRGAQNIQYF. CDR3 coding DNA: TGTGCCAGCAGCCAAGGGCGGGGGGCCCAAAACATTCAGTACTTC.

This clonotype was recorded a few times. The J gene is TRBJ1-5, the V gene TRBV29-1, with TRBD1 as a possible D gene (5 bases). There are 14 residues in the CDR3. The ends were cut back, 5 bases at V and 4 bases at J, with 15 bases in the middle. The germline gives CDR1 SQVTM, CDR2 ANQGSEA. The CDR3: CSVTLGDLNQPQHF. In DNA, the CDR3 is TGCAGCGTTACCCTGGGGGACCTTAATCAGCCCCAGCATTTT.

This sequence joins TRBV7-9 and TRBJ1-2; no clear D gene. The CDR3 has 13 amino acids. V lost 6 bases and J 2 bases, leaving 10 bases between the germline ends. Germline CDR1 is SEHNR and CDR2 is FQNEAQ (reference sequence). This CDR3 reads CASRILQNYGYTF. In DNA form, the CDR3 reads TGTGCCAGCAGAATTCTTCAGAACTATGGCTACACCTTC.

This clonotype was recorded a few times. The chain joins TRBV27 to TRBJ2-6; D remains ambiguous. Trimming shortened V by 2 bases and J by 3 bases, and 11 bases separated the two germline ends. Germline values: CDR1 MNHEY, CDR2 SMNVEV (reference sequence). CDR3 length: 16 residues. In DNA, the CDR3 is TGTGCCAGCAGTTTAGAATTTCGGTTTGGGGCCAACGTCCTGACTTTC. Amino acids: CASSLEFRFGANVLTF.

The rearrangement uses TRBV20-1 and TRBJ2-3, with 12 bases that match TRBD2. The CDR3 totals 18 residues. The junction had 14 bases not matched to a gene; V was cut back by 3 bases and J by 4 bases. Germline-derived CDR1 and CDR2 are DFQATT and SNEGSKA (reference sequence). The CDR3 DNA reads TGCAGTGCTAGCCTCAGCGGGACTAGCGGGTTCCATGCAGATACGCAGTATTTT. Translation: CSASLSGTSGFHADTQYF.

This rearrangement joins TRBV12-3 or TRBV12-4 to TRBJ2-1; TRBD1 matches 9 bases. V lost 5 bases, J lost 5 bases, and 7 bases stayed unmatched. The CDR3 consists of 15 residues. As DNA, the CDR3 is TGTGCCAGCAGTCACCGGGACAGGGACGACAATGAGCAGTTCTTC. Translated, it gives CASSHRDRDDNEQFF.